The 27 T cell receptor beta chains below all came from one sample that was sequenced in a study of OX40 agonist ivuxolimab in advanced cancers. The data were produced by immunoSEQ multiplex PCR, yet TCRdb's version contains in-frame clones alone and is incomplete. The table shows about 54,000 clones, with approximately 88% occurring only once. The starting material was CD4+ or CD8+ T cells sorted from blood, obtained in a trial of the OX40 agonist ivuxolimab. The receptors stem from an adult with an advanced solid tumor such as melanoma, head and neck, liver or kidney cancer.

The rearrangement uses TRBV4-1 and TRBJ1-1, with D unresolved. This CDR3 is built from 14 residues. Germline values: CDR1 MGHRA, CDR2 YSYEKL. Trimming shortened V by 1 base and J by 1 base, and 7 bases separated the two germline ends. CDR3 in amino acids: CASSQVSGNTEAFF. CDR3 coding DNA: TGCGCCAGCAGCCAAGTTTCGGGGAACACTGAAGCTTTCTTT.

The V call is TRBV6-1, the J call TRBJ1-5; TRBD1 aligns across 7 bases. This CDR3 comprises 15 residues. J gave up 6 bases and V 7 bases, and 12 bases lay outside the gene matches. CDR1 MNHNS and CDR2 SASEGT come from the germline V gene. CDR3 nucleotide sequence: TGTGCCAGCACCCTCGTTTCCACAGGGGTTCAGCCCCAGCATTTT. Protein product: CASTLVSTGVQPQHF.

This rearrangement joins TRBV18 to TRBJ1-2; D may be TRBD1 (5 bases). The ends were cut back, 2 bases at V and 5 bases at J, with 12 bases in the middle. In germline, CDR1 is KGHSH, CDR2 LQKENI. CDR3 length: 14 residues. CDR3: CASSPEGRLYGYTF. CDR3 nucleotide sequence: TGTGCCAGCTCACCAGAGGGGCGACTGTATGGCTACACCTTC. Variable domain in full (rest from reference TRBV18 and TRBJ1-2): NAGVMQNPRHLVRRRGQEARLRCSPMKGHSHVYWYRQLPEEGLKFMVYLQKENIIDESGMPKERFSAEFPKEGPSILRIQQVVRGDSAAYFCASSPEGRLYGYTFGSGTRLTVV.

V is TRBV5-1 and J is TRBJ2-3; no definite D call. Germline CDR1 SGHRS, CDR2 YFSETQ. V was cut by 0 bases and J by 0 bases, with 8 bases left in between. The CDR3 is 15 residues long. The CDR3, as DNA: TGCGCCAGCAGCTTGGACGGAACTAGCACAGATACGCAGTATTTT. This translates into CASSLDGTSTDTQYF.

The chain couples TRBV7-2 to TRBJ2-7; perhaps D is TRBD1 or TRBD2 (5 bases each). Germline loops: CDR1 SGHTA, CDR2 FQGNSA. This CDR3 has 14 amino acids. The V gene lost 5 bases and the J gene lost 2 bases, with 13 bases spanning the gap. The CDR3 is CASSRVRGTYEQYF. DNA for the CDR3: TGTGCCAGCAGCCGGGTGAGGGGTACCTACGAGCAGTACTTC.

Comments on this clone: The germline gene is not matched at one end of the junction; a read error may be the cause. V usage is TRBV7-7 and J usage is TRBJ2-5, with 8 nucleotides matching TRBD1. Germline loops: CDR1 SSHAT, CDR2 FNYEAQ (reference sequence). The CDR3 runs to 13 residues. The CDR3 coding sequence is TGTGCTAGCAGCTCGGACAGGGAAGAGACCCAGTACTTC. Translating it yields CASSSDREETQYF.

The V and J genes are TRBV19 and TRBJ1-1, with D perhaps matching TRBD1 (5 bases). CDR1 LNHDA and CDR2 SQIVND come from the germline V gene (reference sequence). The CDR3 has 13 amino acids. V lost 7 bases to trimming and J lost 0 bases, with 9 bases between them. This chain's CDR3 is CASTTALNTEAFF. In nucleotides, the CDR3 is TGTGCCAGTACGACAGCCCTGAACACTGAAGCTTTCTTT.

J is TRBJ2-1 and V is TRBV19; 10 nucleotides line up with TRBD2. The CDR3 length is 18 residues. The J segment lost 0 bases and the V segment lost 3 bases, leaving 8 bases of the junction unmatched. Germline CDR1 reads LNHDA; CDR2 reads SQIVND (reference sequence). In DNA form, the CDR3 reads TGTGCCAGTAGTATTGTAGCGGGAGGTTCCAGCTCCTACAATGAGCAGTTCTTC. It encodes CASSIVAGGSSSYNEQFF.

The table lists this clone with a count of one. V usage is TRBV27 and J usage is TRBJ2-2, with D uncertain. This CDR3 region has 15 residues. V lost 7 bases and J 4 bases, leaving 16 bases between the germline ends. The germline CDR1 and CDR2 sequences are MNHEY and SMNVEV (reference sequence). As DNA, the CDR3 is TGTGCCAGCACCTCAAAGGCAGGCTTCACCGGGGAGCTGTTTTTT. Translation gives CASTSKAGFTGELFF.

The chain uses TRBV9 and TRBJ2-5; 10 bases agree with TRBD2. The end of the DNA aligns better with TRBJ2-7, so the J call may be wrong. This CDR3 is built from 15 residues. Germline lookup yields CDR1 SGDLS and CDR2 YYNGEE. The CDR3, as DNA: TGTGCCAGCAGCGTAGCTAGCGGGAGAAGCTACGAGCAGTACTTC. This encodes CASSVASGRSYEQYF.

A few counts support this clone. DNA of the CDR3: TGTGCCAGCAGTTTCATTAGCGGGACGGACACCGGGGAGCTGTTTTTT. It translates to CASSFISGTDTGELFF. The V gene is TRBV11-1, the J gene TRBJ2-2, with TRBD2 matching over 8 bases. This CDR3 has 16 amino acids. Per the germline V gene, CDR1 is SGHAT and CDR2 is FQDESV (reference sequence). With V trimmed by 6 bases and J by 3 bases, 9 bases remained unmatched.

The rearrangement joins TRBV19 to TRBJ1-5; 7 positions agree with TRBD1. The V segment lost 2 bases and the J segment 7 bases; nucleotides outside the gene matches: 2. Germline V gene sequence: CDR1 LNHDA, CDR2 SQIVND (reference sequence). This CDR3 is 13 amino acids long. CDR3 nucleotides: TGTGCCAGTAGTATACAGGGGGGCCAGCCCCAGCATTTT. Translating gives CASSIQGGQPQHF.

The chain combines TRBV29-1 with TRBJ2-3; weak D call: TRBD1 (6 bases). Per germline, CDR1 SQVTM and CDR2 ANQGSEA. The CDR3 extends over 14 amino acids. V lost 6 bases and J lost 2, with 15 bases in between. The CDR3 sequence: CSVLQGSITDTQYF. The CDR3 DNA sequence: TGCAGCGTGCTACAGGGTTCTATCACAGATACGCAGTATTTT.

CDR3 residues: CASSDILVAGELFF. In nucleotides, the CDR3 is TGTGCCAGCAGTGATATCTTAGTTGCCGGGGAGCTGTTTTTT. This chain uses TRBV2 with TRBJ2-2; no clear D. CDR3 size: 14 residues. With 3 bases removed from V and 6 bases from J, the gap between germline ends came to 11 bases. CDR1 and CDR2 (germline): SNHLY, FYNNEI.

The rearrangement links TRBV5-1 to TRBJ1-5; D gene unclear. The CDR3 loop spans 13 amino acids. CDR1 is SGHRS and CDR2 is YFSETQ in the germline V gene. V lost 5 bases, J lost 3 bases, and 9 bases lay in between. This CDR3 is CASSPEPNQPQHF. The CDR3 region has the DNA TGCGCCAGCAGTCCCGAGCCCAATCAGCCCCAGCATTTT. The variable domain in full, completed from reference TRBV5-1 and TRBJ1-5, reads KAGVTQTPRYLIKTRGQQVTLSCSPISGHRSVSWYQQTPGQGLQFLFEYFSETQRNKGNFPGRFSGRQFSNSRSEMNVSTLELGDSALYLCASSPEPNQPQHFGDGTRLSIL.

This clone was found once. The rearrangement links TRBV2 to TRBJ2-1, with D unclear. The V gene's germline CDR1 is SNHLY and CDR2 FYNNEI. The CDR3 runs 13 residues. With 5 bases removed from V and 3 bases from J, the gap between germline ends came to 8 bases. The CDR3 loop is CASSSSIYNEQFF. In DNA, the CDR3 is TGTGCCAGCAGTTCTAGTATCTACAATGAGCAGTTCTTC.

The chain joins TRBV7-2 to TRBJ2-5; a weak D match, TRBD2 (6 bases). V lost 5 bases and J 5 bases, leaving 15 bases between the germline ends. The CDR3 is made up of 14 amino acids. CDR1 and CDR2 (germline): SGHTA, FQGNSA. The CDR3 bases are TGTGCCAGCAGCCCAAACGGCGGGACGGAGACCCAGTACTTC. Its protein is CASSPNGGTETQYF.

The V call is TRBV5-6, the J call TRBJ1-2; D gene unclear. CDR3 length: 13 residues. Germline-derived CDR1 and CDR2 are SGHDT and YYEEEE. The V gene lost 0 bases and the J gene lost 4 bases, with 7 bases spanning the gap. In DNA form, the CDR3 reads TGTGCCAGCAGCTTGGGGGCAGGCTATGGCTACACCTTC. This sequence encodes CASSLGAGYGYTF. The full variable domain, its missing parts supplied by reference TRBV5-6 and TRBJ1-2, is DAGVTQSPTHLIKTRGQQVTLRCSPKSGHDTVSWYQQALGQGPQFIFQYYEEEERQRGNFPDRFSGHQFPNYSSELNVNALLLGDSALYLCASSLGAGYGYTFGSGTRLTVV.

The CDR3: CAGSSAGVDTQYF. CDR3 coding DNA: TGTGCCGGCTCGTCCGCGGGAGTTGATACGCAGTATTTT. This chain links TRBV30 with TRBJ2-3; 7 nucleotides match TRBD2. This CDR3 is 13 amino acids long. Per germline, CDR1 GTSNPN and CDR2 SVGIG (reference sequence). V lost 8 bases to trimming and J lost 6 bases; unmatched junction nucleotides: 11.

The genes are TRBV7-8 and TRBJ2-1; D is unresolved. The CDR3 is 15 amino acids. Trimming stripped 0 bases from V and 7 bases from J, with 13 bases between. Germline V gene lookup returns CDR1 SGHVS and CDR2 FQNEAQ. CDR3 nucleotides: TGTGCCAGCAGCTTAGCCCCCCAAAATCGGAATGAGCAGTTCTTC. Amino acid sequence: CASSLAPQNRNEQFF.

The DNA of the CDR3 is TGTGCCAGTAGTACCGACAGGGTAGGACAGCCCCAGCATTTT. It specifies CASSTDRVGQPQHF. The chain carries TRBV19 and TRBJ1-5; TRBD1 matches at 7 bases. The CDR3 has 14 residues. V gave up 4 bases and J gave up 7 bases; unmatched junction bases: 7. The germline V gene encodes CDR1 LNHDA and CDR2 SQIVND (reference sequence).

The gene calls are TRBV19 and TRBJ2-7, with D unclear. Looked up from germline, CDR1 is LNHDA and CDR2 is SQIVND (reference sequence). The CDR3 has 15 amino acids. V lost 3 bases to trimming and J lost 6 bases, with 18 bases between them. CDR3 nucleotide sequence: TGTGCCAGTAGTATTGGCCAGGACCTAACGGGCGAGCAGTACTTC. This translates into CASSIGQDLTGEQYF.

The chain links TRBV5-1 to TRBJ2-6; D is possibly TRBD2 (5 bases). The CDR3 length is 16 residues. Per germline, CDR1 SGHRS and CDR2 YFSETQ. Trimming took off 4 bases at V and 0 bases at J, with 11 bases between the two ends. The CDR3 reads CASSLGLHSGANVLTF. The CDR3 nucleotides are TGCGCCAGCAGCCTAGGACTGCACTCTGGGGCCAACGTCCTGACTTTC.

The chain employs TRBV5-1 and TRBJ2-5; TRBD1 aligns across 7 bases. The CDR3 consists of 15 residues. CDR1 SGHRS and CDR2 YFSETQ come from the germline V gene. The J segment lost 5 bases and the V segment lost 5 bases, leaving 12 bases of the junction unmatched. In DNA form, the CDR3 reads TGCGCCAGCAGGTTCACAGGGGAGAGGCAGGAGACCCAGTACTTC. This encodes CASRFTGERQETQYF.

This clone came up once. The chain uses TRBV30 and TRBJ2-3; D not resolved. The CDR3 is made up of 14 amino acids. From germline, CDR1 is GTSNPN and CDR2 SVGIG (reference sequence). Trimming took 1 base from V and 1 from J, leaving 9 bases between them. The CDR3 sequence: CAWSGGRGTDTQYF. The CDR3 DNA is TGTGCCTGGAGTGGAGGTAGGGGCACAGATACGCAGTATTTT.

The chain links TRBV6-5 to TRBJ1-5; 8 bases align to TRBD1. Germline V lookup: CDR1 MNHEY, CDR2 SVGAGI. Losses at the gene ends were 2 bases for V and 4 bases for J; bases not matched to a gene: 4. The CDR3 runs to 15 residues. The CDR3 DNA is TGTGCCAGCAGTTACAGTGGGACAGGTAATCAGCCCCAGCATTTT. Translation gives CASSYSGTGNQPQHF.

The chain combines TRBV6-5 with TRBJ1-2; D remains ambiguous. Deletions cut 5 bases from V and 2 bases from J, with 12 bases between. The CDR3 is 14 residues long. The germline V gene has CDR1 MNHEY and CDR2 SVGAGI. The CDR3 region is CASSPMSLNYGYTF. As DNA, the CDR3 is TGTGCCAGCAGTCCCATGAGTCTCAACTATGGCTACACCTTC.